The text below deals with one T cell receptor beta chain. What it binds is unknown. The read stops 3 residues short of the end of the CDR3; the missing end is completed from the germline J gene. The CDR3 consists of 14 residues. CDR1 ENHRY and CDR2 SYGVKD come from the germline V gene. Trimming took 4 bases from V and 6 from J; bases not matched to a gene: 4. Produced via immunoSEQ multiplex PCR; TCRdb's table is partial and in-frame only. Recorded for this sample: tens of thousands of clones. The data belong to a study of T cells in women clearing cervical HPV infection. Study-wide points: T-cell numbers per sample were unknown and may explain richness differences. CIN3+ cases had significantly higher TCR richness than controls; evenness did not differ.

All donors had a single incident cervical HPV16 infection, not prevalent. The receptor was isolated from a woman between 18 and 75 years old with a cervical HPV16 infection that either progressed to CIN3+ or cleared (not recorded which). This chain links TRBV10-3 with TRBJ2-1; 9 nucleotides match TRBD1. The source material was blood buffy coat. The DNA read from the CDR3 is TGTGCCATCAGTGGGGACAGGGAAGTCAATGAG. Residues: CAISGDREVNE. The CDR3 in its entirety is CAISGDREVNEQFF.